What follows are 32 T cell receptor beta chains derived from one specimen sequenced in a study of OX40 agonist ivuxolimab in advanced cancers. TCRdb's copy holds only in-frame clones and misses some; the assay was immunoSEQ multiplex PCR. Altogether some 70,000 clones are present, about nine tenths being singletons, with the ten largest covering around 2.7%. The sample consisted of CD4+ or CD8+ T cells sorted from blood, taken in a trial of the OX40 agonist ivuxolimab. These receptors all come from an adult with an advanced solid tumor such as melanoma, head and neck, liver or kidney cancer.

The chain links TRBV15 to TRBJ1-1; D uncertain. This CDR3 comprises 14 residues. V was trimmed by 3 bases and J by 5 bases, leaving 13 bases between them. Per germline, CDR1 LNHNV and CDR2 YYDKDF (reference sequence). CDR3: CATSREGRGTEAFF. The CDR3 region has the DNA TGTGCCACCAGCAGGGAAGGACGCGGGACTGAAGCTTTCTTT.

The V and J genes are TRBV10-3 and TRBJ1-3, with D possibly TRBD1 on 5 matching bases. This CDR3 is built from 14 residues. The germline V and J ends were trimmed by 10 bases and 2 bases, with 15 bases remaining between them. Per germline, CDR1 ENHRY and CDR2 SYGVKD. CDR3 in DNA: TGTGCCACCAAAGGGACGTCGGCTGGAAACACCATATATTTT. Amino acids: CATKGTSAGNTIYF.

This clone was picked up one time. Here the CDR3 reads CASSLGLAATNEKLFF. DNA for the CDR3: TGTGCCAGCAGCTTGGGACTGGCAGCAACTAATGAAAAACTGTTTTTT. This rearrangement joins TRBV7-9 to TRBJ1-4, with D perhaps matching TRBD1 (5 bases). V gave up 3 bases and J gave up 0 bases, with 11 bases separating them. Germline-derived CDR1 and CDR2 are SEHNR and FQNEAQ (reference sequence). CDR3 length equals 16 residues. Based on the CDR3 plus reference TRBV7-9 and TRBJ1-4, the full variable domain is DTGVSQNPRHKITKRGQNVTFRCDPISEHNRLYWYRQTLGQGPEFLTYFQNEAQLEKSRLLSDRFSAERPKGSFSTLEIQRTEQGDSAMYLCASSLGLAATNEKLFFGSGTQLSVL.

The gene calls are TRBV7-2 and TRBJ2-7; D is possibly TRBD2 (5 bases). The CDR3 consists of 15 residues. The germline V gene encodes CDR1 SGHTA and CDR2 FQGNSA. The V end was cut by 5 bases, the J end by 3 bases, with 17 bases between. CDR3 sequence (DNA): TGTGCCAGCAGCCCTACCGGGATCCATTTCTACGAGCAGTACTTC. Its protein is CASSPTGIHFYEQYF.

CDR3 loop: CASSFKNEQFF. As DNA, the CDR3 is TGCGCCAGCAGCTTTAAGAATGAGCAGTTCTTC. The genes are TRBV5-1 and TRBJ2-1; D not certain. From germline, CDR1 is SGHRS and CDR2 YFSETQ. The ends were cut back, 2 bases at V and 7 bases at J, with 4 bases in the middle. The CDR3 sequence is 11 residues long.

This clone was seen only once. The chain links TRBV28 to TRBJ2-1, with D possibly matching TRBD2 (7 bases). Germline assignment: CDR1 MDHEN and CDR2 SYDVKM. The CDR3 runs to 13 residues. V dropped 3 bases and J dropped 7 bases, with 10 bases sitting between them. This chain's CDR3 is CASSFGGLNEQFF. The CDR3 DNA reads as TGTGCCAGCAGTTTCGGGGGGCTTAATGAGCAGTTCTTC.

V usage is TRBV18 and J usage is TRBJ1-2; TRBD1 agrees at 11 bases. V lost 2 bases and J lost 5; bases outside the gene matches: 4. This CDR3 contains 15 residues. CDR1 is KGHSH and CDR2 is LQKENI in the germline V gene. The CDR3 region has the DNA TGTGCCAGCTCACCAGGGACAGGGGGAGAGTATGGCTACACCTTC. It codes for CASSPGTGGEYGYTF.

V is TRBV30 and J is TRBJ1-3; D uncertain. The CDR3 is 15 residues long. The germline CDR1 and CDR2 sequences are GTSNPN and SVGIG (reference sequence). The V end lost 2 bases, the J end lost 0 bases, and 11 bases lay between the germline ends. The CDR3 protein is CAWSLPASSGNTIYF. CDR3 in DNA: TGTGCCTGGAGTCTCCCGGCGAGCTCTGGAAACACCATATATTTT.

CDR3 DNA: TGTGCCAGCAGCAAACCAAGGACAGGGGGTTCCTACGAGCAGTACTTC. Translating gives CASSKPRTGGSYEQYF. V and J are TRBV21-1 and TRBJ2-7; the table's D call, TRBD1, has no DNA check behind it. TRBV21-1 is designated a pseudogene. This CDR3 region has 16 residues.

This chain joins TRBV6-1 and TRBJ1-1; D gene unclear. The V gene lost 6 bases and the J gene lost 4 bases, with 12 bases spanning the gap. The V gene's germline CDR1 is MNHNS and CDR2 SASEGT. The CDR3 is 13 amino acids. The CDR3 loop reads CASSPAWGTEAFF. DNA of the CDR3: TGTGCCAGCAGCCCGGCCTGGGGCACTGAAGCTTTCTTT.

The chain is built from TRBV28 and TRBJ1-6; 9 nucleotides agree with TRBD1. CDR3 length: 15 amino acids. Germline loops: CDR1 MDHEN, CDR2 SYDVKM. V was pared by 7 bases and J by 7 bases, with 8 bases of the junction left unmatched. This chain's CDR3 is CASTLQGAENSPLHF. Here the CDR3 DNA reads TGTGCCAGCACCTTACAGGGGGCGGAAAATTCACCCCTCCACTTT.

The V gene is TRBV7-2, the J gene TRBJ1-2, with D possibly TRBD1 on 5 matching bases. From germline, CDR1 is SGHTA and CDR2 FQGNSA. Trimming took 4 bases from V and 8 from J, leaving 20 bases between them. CDR3 size: 15 residues. The CDR3 bases are TGTGCCAGCAGCTCCAATACAGGCCCGTTAAAGGGCTACACCTTC. This sequence encodes CASSSNTGPLKGYTF.

The chain recombines TRBV7-9 with TRBJ1-3, with unresolved D. CDR1 is SEHNR, CDR2 FQNEAQ, per germline (reference sequence). V lost 1 base and J 0 bases, leaving 7 bases between the germline ends. The CDR3 spans 15 residues. The CDR3 DNA is TGTGCCAGCAGCTTAGTGGCTTTCTCTGGAAACACCATATATTTT. Translation gives CASSLVAFSGNTIYF.

The V call is TRBV7-3, the J call TRBJ1-6; D uncertain. CDR1 is SGHTA, CDR2 FQGTGA, per germline. The CDR3 extends over 12 amino acids. V lost 5 bases and J lost 12, with 11 bases in between. Here the CDR3 DNA reads TGTGCCAGCAGCGGTCGCTGGGGACCCCTCCACTTT. Translated: CASSGRWGPLHF.

Written as DNA, the CDR3 is TGTGCCAGCAGCTTAGAATCCGGGGGTTCTGAAGCTTTCTTT. The encoded protein is CASSLESGGSEAFF. V gene TRBV11-2 combines with J gene TRBJ1-1; a possible D gene is TRBD1 (5 bases). Germline V gene sequence: CDR1 SGHAT, CDR2 FQNNGV. Between the trimmed V and J ends, which lost 0 bases and 6 bases, there was a span of 11 bases. This CDR3 contains 14 residues.

The rearrangement links TRBV5-1 to TRBJ2-5; 7 nucleotides align to TRBD2. The germline V gene encodes CDR1 SGHRS and CDR2 YFSETQ. The CDR3 has 14 amino acids. The junction had 5 bases not matched to a gene; V was cut back by 6 bases and J by 0 bases. The CDR3 bases are TGCGCCAGCAATGAGGCGGGGGACCAAGAGACCCAGTACTTC. Amino acid sequence: CASNEAGDQETQYF.

This chain links TRBV18 with TRBJ2-2, with a tentative D call TRBD1 (5 bases). Germline CDR1 KGHSH, CDR2 LQKENI. The length of the CDR3 is 15 residues. The V gene lost 3 bases and the J gene lost 0 bases, with 8 bases spanning the gap. CDR3 DNA sequence: TGTGCCAGCTCACCGGACACCTCGAACACCGGGGAGCTGTTTTTT. Translation gives CASSPDTSNTGELFF.

This chain joins TRBV4-2 and TRBJ2-2, with D unclear. From germline, CDR1 is LGHNA and CDR2 YNFKEQ. The CDR3 has 15 amino acids. The V end lost 1 base, the J end lost 0 bases, and 6 bases lay between the germline ends. The CDR3 DNA follows: TGTGCCAGCAGCCAAGCCGACGCGAACACCGGGGAGCTGTTTTTT. It is translated as CASSQADANTGELFF.

The chain uses TRBV5-8 and TRBJ2-7; TRBD2 matches 7 bases. CDR3 length equals 13 residues. The germline V gene encodes CDR1 SGHTS and CDR2 YDEGEE. Germline trimming cut 4 bases from V and 5 bases from J; bases unmatched to any gene: 6. The CDR3: CASSPSGGDEQYF. CDR3 nucleotide sequence: TGTGCCAGCAGCCCTTCTGGGGGGGACGAGCAGTACTTC.

The chain is built from TRBV5-1 and TRBJ2-5, with no clear D. V dropped 2 bases and J dropped 0 bases, with 5 bases sitting between them. Germline V gene lookup returns CDR1 SGHRS and CDR2 YFSETQ. The CDR3 has 13 residues. The CDR3 here is CASSLSNQETQYF. CDR3 DNA sequence: TGCGCCAGCAGCTTAAGTAACCAAGAGACCCAGTACTTC.

The J gene is TRBJ2-5, the V gene TRBV6-6, with 7 bases matching TRBD1. The CDR3 extends over 15 amino acids. Germline loops: CDR1 MNHNY, CDR2 SVGAGI (reference sequence). The junction had 11 bases not matched to a gene; V was cut back by 5 bases and J by 5 bases. DNA of the CDR3: TGTGCCAGCAGTAAGGACAGGACCCTGGGGGAGACCCAGTACTTC. It translates to CASSKDRTLGETQYF.

This rearrangement joins TRBV28 to TRBJ2-4; 11 bases align to TRBD1. Germline V CDR1 and CDR2: MDHEN, SYDVKM. Germline trimming cut 5 bases from V and 7 bases from J; bases unmatched to any gene: 10. The CDR3 extends over 16 amino acids. This chain's CDR3 is CASSPIERTGGNIQYF. CDR3 nucleotide sequence: TGTGCCAGCAGTCCGATTGAACGGACAGGGGGCAACATTCAGTACTTC.

The J gene is TRBJ2-3, the V gene TRBV5-1; D is undetermined. The CDR3 contains 13 residues. Germline-derived CDR1 and CDR2 are SGHRS and YFSETQ. V was clipped by 4 bases and J by 5 bases, with 11 bases between them. The CDR3 loop is CASSPSRKDTQYF. CDR3 nucleotides: TGCGCCAGCAGCCCCAGTCGCAAAGATACGCAGTATTTT.

The rearrangement links TRBV7-2 to TRBJ2-3, with 10 nucleotides matching TRBD1. Germline CDR1 and CDR2: SGHTA and FQGNSA. The CDR3 totals 14 residues. V trimming: 1 base; J trimming: 10 bases; junction bases outside the gene matches: 5. The CDR3 coding sequence is TGTGCCAGCAGCTTAGGAGGGACAGGGGTTCCGCAGTATTTT. This encodes CASSLGGTGVPQYF.

The gene calls are TRBV21-1 and TRBJ2-1; the D call of TRBD2 is as the table states it, not checked on the DNA. TRBV21-1 represents a pseudogene. This CDR3 spans 17 amino acids. Here the CDR3 reads CASSKITLAGSSREQFF. The CDR3 nucleotides are TGTGCCAGCAGCAAAATCACCCTAGCGGGGTCATCCAGGGAGCAGTTCTTC.

This CDR3 reads CASSLVGIDAYEQYF. Written as DNA, the CDR3 is TGTGCCAGCAGCTTGGTAGGGATCGATGCCTACGAGCAGTACTTC. The rearrangement joins TRBV5-6 to TRBJ2-7, with D unresolved. The CDR3 loop spans 15 amino acids. The V and J ends lost 0 bases and 2 bases respectively, with 12 bases between them. Germline V gene sequence: CDR1 SGHDT, CDR2 YYEEEE.

Notes on this clone: One end of the junction fails to match germline, which may point to a read error. J is TRBJ2-7 and V is TRBV7-9; perhaps TRBD1 as D (7 bases). The CDR3 consists of 16 residues. Germline V gene lookup returns CDR1 SEHNR and CDR2 FQNEAQ (reference sequence). CDR3 DNA: TGTGCCAGCAGCTTAGCCGGAGGGGGCATCTCCCACGAGCAGTACTTC. It translates to CASSLAGGGISHEQYF.

This chain connects TRBV2 to TRBJ2-6; 9 bases map to TRBD1. CDR1 SNHLY and CDR2 FYNNEI come from the germline V gene. This CDR3 spans 17 amino acids. Losses at the gene ends were 4 bases for V and 4 bases for J; bases not matched to a gene: 8. The CDR3 DNA reads as TGTGCCAGCAGTGTACAGGGGGCCTTAGGCGGGGCCAACGTCCTGACTTTC. This translates into CASSVQGALGGANVLTF.

The rearrangement uses TRBV15 and TRBJ1-5; D is perhaps TRBD1 (5 bases). CDR1 and CDR2 (germline): LNHNV, YYDKDF (reference sequence). Deletions cut 3 bases from V and 5 bases from J, with 17 bases between. There are 16 residues in the CDR3. This CDR3 reads CATSSPTGLEYQPQHF. The CDR3 region has the DNA TGTGCCACCAGCAGCCCAACGGGACTTGAGTATCAGCCCCAGCATTTT.

V usage is TRBV6-1 and J usage is TRBJ1-2; D perhaps matches TRBD1 (5 bases). The length of the CDR3 is 14 residues. V was pared by 6 bases and J by 5 bases, with 16 bases between. Germline V gene lookup returns CDR1 MNHNS and CDR2 SASEGT. CDR3 sequence: CASSLDEGLYGYTF. CDR3 nucleotides: TGTGCCAGCAGCCTCGACGAGGGGCTATATGGCTACACCTTC.

The V gene is TRBV15, the J gene TRBJ1-2; D is unresolved. The V end was cut by 7 bases, the J end by 2 bases, with 20 bases between. This CDR3 comprises 16 residues. Germline values: CDR1 LNHNV, CDR2 YYDKDF (reference sequence). The CDR3 DNA is TGTGCCACCACCAAAGGAAAGGAACGGGTGAACTATGGCTACACCTTC. As protein: CATTKGKERVNYGYTF.

This chain connects TRBV7-2 to TRBJ2-1; weak D call: TRBD2 (7 bases). The CDR3 is 17 amino acids. Between the trimmed V and J ends, which lost 3 bases and 4 bases, there was a span of 19 bases. CDR1 and CDR2 from the germline V gene are SGHTA and FQGNSA. The CDR3 sequence is CASSFRGGQTIYNEQFF. The CDR3 bases are TGTGCCAGCAGCTTTAGGGGGGGACAAACCATATACAATGAGCAGTTCTTC.